This entry concerns a single TCR beta chain. Its antigen is as yet unknown. These data are taken from a study of monozygotic twins with inflammatory bowel disease. Making cDNA involved eight separate reactions per sample. The authors ran two nested PCRs of approximately 17 and 9 cycles on TCRalpha and TCRbeta cDNA. Following a re-call of the 5' RACE reads, TCRdb has one entry per CDR3 protein and lacks DNA. This sample contains approximately 330,000 distinct CDR3 sequences. Broader study findings: With inverse Simpson as the measure, TCRbeta diversity was lower in IBD patients than in healthy co-twins.

This TCR came from a human donor with ulcerative colitis or Crohn's disease, or a healthy co-twin of an affected twin (not recorded which). Source material: blood.

The CDR3 sequence: CASSLGDFYYNEQFF. The chain couples TRBV5-1 to TRBJ2-1; the D call of TRBD2 rests on TCRdb alone, since no DNA is present to check it. Germline-derived CDR1 and CDR2 are SGHRS and YFSETQ. The CDR3 spans 15 residues.